The TCR beta chain described here comes from a study of cytomegalovirus exposure and HLA in healthy donors. Germline V lookup: CDR1 SGHRS, CDR2 YFSETQ. V lost 4 bases to trimming and J lost 7 bases; unmatched junction nucleotides: 7. This CDR3 contains 14 residues. Notes on the study in general: Later analysis found that TCR beta chains associated with HLA were more clonally expanded than other, equally common chains.

About this clone: Its target is unknown.

The study ran its PCR with 60 Vbeta and 13 Jbeta primers. Assay used: immunoSEQ multiplex PCR; TCRdb lists only in-frame clones, some missing. The profile shows some 150,000 clones, around 72% of them singletons. The sequence came from a man in his forties in good health and CMV-seronegative. This chain connects TRBV5-1 to TRBJ2-1, with TRBD1 matching 8 bases. Material: PBMCs. The chain's CDR3 is CASSADRVGNEQFF. As DNA, the CDR3 is TGCGCCAGCAGCGCGGACAGGGTTGGGAATGAGCAGTTCTTC.